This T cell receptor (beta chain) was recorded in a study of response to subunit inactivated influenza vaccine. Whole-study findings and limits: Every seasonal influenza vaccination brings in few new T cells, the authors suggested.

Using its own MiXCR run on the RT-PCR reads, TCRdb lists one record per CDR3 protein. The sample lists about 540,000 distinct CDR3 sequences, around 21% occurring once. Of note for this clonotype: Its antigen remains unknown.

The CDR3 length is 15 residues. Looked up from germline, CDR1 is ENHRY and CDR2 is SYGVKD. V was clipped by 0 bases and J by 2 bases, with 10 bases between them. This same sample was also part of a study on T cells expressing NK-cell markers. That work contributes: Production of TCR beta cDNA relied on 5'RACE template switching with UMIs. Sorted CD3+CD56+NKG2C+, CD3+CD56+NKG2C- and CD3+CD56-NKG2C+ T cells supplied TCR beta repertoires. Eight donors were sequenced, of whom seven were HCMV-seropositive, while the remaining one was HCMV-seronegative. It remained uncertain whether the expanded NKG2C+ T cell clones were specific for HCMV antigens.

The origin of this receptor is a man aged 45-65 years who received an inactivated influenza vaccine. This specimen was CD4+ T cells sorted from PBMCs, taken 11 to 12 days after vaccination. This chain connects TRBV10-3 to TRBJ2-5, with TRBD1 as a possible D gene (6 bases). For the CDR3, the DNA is TGTGCCATCAGTGAGTCAGGGGGACCACAAGAGACCCAGTACTTC. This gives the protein CAISESGGPQETQYF.